This TCR beta chain was captured in a study of shared clonotypes between healthy human individuals (dated by TCRdb to about 2020). Regarding the study in general: The cohort comprised a couple of women and three men aged 18 to 49 years. To estimate repertoire size and how much clonotype sharing occurs between individuals, the study deeply sequenced the blood TCR repertoires of 5 or 6 healthy adults. For each donor, three plates each were used for CD4 naive and CD4 memory, two plates were used for CD8 naive, and one plate was used for CD8 memory. Between about 0.85 and 10 billion PBMCs per donor were obtained by leukapheresis. To increase sequencing depth and limit assay-specific biases, different laboratories used diverse techniques to prepare libraries and sequence TCR repertoires.

Using the deep immunoSEQ assay, TCR CDR3 regions were amplified from genomic DNA by multiplex PCR. Extracted genomic DNA from each cell subset was spread evenly across all wells of several immunoSEQ 96-well plates, with each plate serving as a replicate. For sorted subsets, each replicate PCR was loaded with 200 ng genomic DNA, equivalent to 25,000 to 30,000 T cell genomes. Purified libraries were quantified with a Qubit 3.0 fluorometer, sized on a Bioanalyzer 2100, and re-quantified with the KAPA Library Quantification kit. Every immunoSEQ 96-well plate was sequenced on a dedicated single-read 150-cycle Illumina NextSeq 550 flow cell. For the original study's pipeline: Because the immunoSEQ output held only junctional sequences and lacked quality scores, the filtering could not match the filtering applied to full-length reads. Sequences were annotated with PyIR, a Python wrapper for IgBLAST v1.9, using IMGT germline references to assign V/J genes and CDR3. Reads were removed for weak V/J assignments (E-value above 1e-6), missing CDR3, stop codons, out-of-frame junctions, or ambiguous translated residues. V3J clonotypes were defined by identical inferred V gene, J gene, and CDR3 amino acid sequence. To compute the percentage overlap between repertoires, the number of shared unique clonotypes was divided by the size of the smaller repertoire. Richness of each repertoire was evaluated using RTK rarefaction, the Chao1 estimator, and Recon v2.1 estimates of unobserved clonotypes. Generation probabilities were computed with OLGA for all TCRbeta clonotypes obtained by the gDNA method from a few donors. TCRdb mirrors the immuneACCESS table, restricted to in-frame sequences. Some clones are absent from its copies; in checked studies, under half trace to an unresolved V gene, and the reason for the others is unknown. V and J calls and clone size are copied from that table; D and trimming were computed from the DNA. This sample holds 2 million to 3 million clones; 80% to 95% were observed only once. The ten largest account for 0.35% to 0.45% of the sample.

Donors were healthy HIV-negative adults with no recently reported acute infections or vaccinations. Every donor was a Caucasian adult living in Nashville, Tennessee, USA. Magnetic negative selection was used to enrich CD4+ T cells, after which naive cells were positively selected on CD45RA and the negative fraction became the memory subset. Blood was collected by leukapheresis, and PBMCs were isolated by Ficoll-Histopaque density gradient centrifugation and then cryopreserved in liquid nitrogen vapor phase. Analytical flow cytometry was used to check the purity and quantity of every magnetically sorted T cell population. Genomic DNA was isolated from every sorted fraction and measured by UV absorbance on a Nanodrop 2000c. As regards this clone: Which antigen it targets is not known. Per-base quality was not reported, and no clone a single base away is much larger than it.

The paper as a whole reports these results and caveats: Sampling was restricted to blood, and TCR repertoires in tissue are likely to differ from TCR repertoires in blood. Because the study included a small number of donors, the genetic and exposure-history diversity represented was limited. Larger estimated clonotype richness was generally found for naive subsets than for memory subsets. When a handful of donors were compared, the shared fraction of clonotypes was about 5.5% for naive CD4, around 4% for naive CD8, 2% to 2.5% for memory CD4, and 0.4% for memory CD8. Pairwise subsampling indicated that sequencing depth was expected to affect the degree of clonotype sharing among donors. Even with the large sequencing depth, rarefaction of the sorted-subset datasets indicated that sequencing was incomplete. Compared with non-shared clonotypes, the clonotypes found in all four sorted-subset donors had higher generation probabilities.

The germline V gene provides CDR1 SNHLY and CDR2 FYNNEI. The cysteine opens and the phenylalanine closes a CDR3 of 14 amino acids. The only DNA kept is the CDR3, 42 bases in frame from the first base. V lost 5 bases and J lost 4 bases, and the count of bases not matched to a germline gene is 4. Sequenced sample: naive CD4+ T cells from PBMCs. The cell subset or site label on this specimen signifies: CD45RA+ positively selected. The chain employs TRBV2 and TRBJ2-2; 7 bases in the middle match TRBD1. The source of this sequence is a young man in good health. Some clones in this sample may be carry-over from other donors' samples. CDR3 reads: CASSSTGVTGELFF. Here is the DNA: TGTGCCAGCAGTTCCACAGGGGTCACCGGGGAGCTGTTTTTT.